The 25 T cell receptor beta chains below come from one sample, sequenced in a study of blood T cell repertoires in COVID-19. Using immunoSEQ multiplex PCR, the repertoire was profiled, and TCRdb retains in-frame clones only, with some absent. The repertoire consists of approximately 200,000 clones, with 70% to 90% occurring once and the leading ten covering about a tenth. The sequenced sample was PBMCs or T cells enriched from blood (not recorded which). The receptors derive from a man in his forties who had recovered from COVID-19.

Here the CDR3 reads CASSASQIYGYTF. The CDR3 bases are TGTGCCAGCAGTGCAAGTCAGATCTATGGCTACACCTTC. This rearrangement joins TRBV2 to TRBJ1-2; unclear D gene. In germline, CDR1 is SNHLY, CDR2 FYNNEI. This CDR3 has 13 amino acids. The V and J ends lost 4 bases and 4 bases respectively, with 10 bases between them.

The genes are TRBV5-1 and TRBJ1-1; 7 nucleotides match TRBD1. This CDR3 has 16 amino acids. V was pared by 2 bases and J by 4 bases, with 11 bases of the junction left unmatched. Looked up from germline, CDR1 is SGHRS and CDR2 is YFSETQ. CDR3 in DNA: TGCGCCAGCAGCTTCACGCAGGGGGTTGGGGGCACTGAAGCTTTCTTT. This codes for CASSFTQGVGGTEAFF.

This rearrangement joins TRBV30 to TRBJ1-1, with a possible D match to TRBD1 (6 bases). V shed 0 bases and J shed 6 bases, with 11 bases lying between them. The germline V gene has CDR1 GTSNPN and CDR2 SVGIG (reference sequence). CDR3 size: 13 residues. The CDR3 sequence is CAWSVQGTSEAFF. CDR3 DNA sequence: TGTGCCTGGAGTGTCCAGGGGACCTCTGAAGCTTTCTTT.

The chain links TRBV5-8 to TRBJ1-5, with TRBD1 identical over 8 bases. Germline assignment: CDR1 SGHTS and CDR2 YDEGEE. V was pared by 4 bases and J by 4 bases, with 13 bases of the junction left unmatched. The CDR3 is made up of 17 amino acids. The chain's CDR3 is CASSRFTGQGGNQPQHF. Written as DNA, the CDR3 is TGTGCCAGCAGCCGATTTACCGGACAGGGCGGGAATCAGCCCCAGCATTTT.

CDR3 loop: CASSTRSHEQFF. The CDR3 nucleotides are TGTGCCAGTAGTACCCGGTCCCATGAGCAGTTCTTC. This chain links TRBV19 with TRBJ2-1; D remains unclear. Germline V gene data show CDR1 as LNHDA and CDR2 as SQIVND (reference sequence). The CDR3 contains 12 residues. V lost 4 bases to trimming and J lost 8 bases, with 9 bases between them.

This clone was seen once. The CDR3 DNA is TGTGCCAGCAGCTTAGCGCTCCAGGGTAGCAATCAGCCCCAGCATTTT. Its protein is CASSLALQGSNQPQHF. The J gene is TRBJ1-5, the V gene TRBV7-9; maybe TRBD1 (5 bases). The germline V gene encodes CDR1 SEHNR and CDR2 FQNEAQ (reference sequence). CDR3 length: 16 amino acids. Deletions cut 0 bases from V and 0 bases from J, with 9 bases between.

The chain joins TRBV2 to TRBJ2-2, with a possible D match to TRBD2 (5 bases). V gave up 5 bases and J gave up 11 bases, with 9 bases separating them. Germline CDR1 is SNHLY and CDR2 is FYNNEI. CDR3 length: 11 residues. The CDR3 is CASSPRGELFF. As DNA, the CDR3 is TGTGCCAGCAGTCCTCGGGGAGAGCTGTTTTTT. The complete variable domain, with remaining parts taken from reference TRBV2 and TRBJ2-2, reads EPEVTQTPSHQVTQMGQEVILRCVPISNHLYFYWYRQILGQKVEFLVSFYNNEISEKSEIFDDQFSVERPDGSNFTLKIRSTKLEDSAMYFCASSPRGELFFGEGSRLTVL.

This chain links TRBV4-2 with TRBJ2-1, with 9 bases that match TRBD2. The CDR3 spans 18 residues. With 1 base clipped from V and 0 bases from J, the junction kept 7 bases outside the gene matches. Germline values: CDR1 LGHNA, CDR2 YNFKEQ. CDR3 coding DNA: TGTGCCAGCAGCCAAGCAGCGGGGGGCCTCAGCTCCTACAATGAGCAGTTCTTC. Its translation: CASSQAAGGLSSYNEQFF.

The chain has TRBV6-1 and TRBJ1-2, with D unresolved. The CDR3 spans 13 residues. From germline, CDR1 is MNHNS and CDR2 SASEGT. The ends were cut back, 1 base at V and 4 bases at J, with 7 bases in the middle. The CDR3 spells CASSEGRFYGYTF. CDR3 nucleotides: TGTGCCAGCAGTGAAGGGCGGTTCTATGGCTACACCTTC.

The CDR3 spells CASNSGLALNIQYF. DNA for the CDR3: TGTGCCAGCAACTCAGGACTAGCGTTAAACATTCAGTACTTC. The chain has TRBV7-2 and TRBJ2-4; 9 positions match TRBD2. The V and J ends lost 7 bases and 6 bases, in that order; junction bases with no gene match: 7. This CDR3 contains 14 residues. Looked up from germline, CDR1 is SGHTA and CDR2 is FQGNSA.

This chain uses TRBV2 with TRBJ1-4; D might be TRBD1 (5 bases). This CDR3 comprises 14 residues. Germline values: CDR1 SNHLY, CDR2 FYNNEI. Trimming removed 8 bases from V and 3 bases from J, with 13 bases in between. In DNA, the CDR3 is TGTGCCAGCCTCATCCCGGGGGCTAATGAAAAACTGTTTTTT. Amino acids: CASLIPGANEKLFF.

The rearrangement uses TRBV25-1 and TRBJ1-4, with 8 positions matching TRBD1. Germline V CDR1 and CDR2: MGHDK, SYGVNS. Trimming took 6 bases from V and 7 from J; bases not matched to a gene: 4. The CDR3 has 13 residues. The CDR3 reads CASRDRAAEKLFF. CDR3 DNA sequence: TGTGCCAGCAGGGACAGGGCGGCTGAAAAACTGTTTTTT.

The chain is built from TRBV29-1 and TRBJ2-7, with D perhaps TRBD1 (5 bases). Germline CDR1 SQVTM, CDR2 ANQGSEA. The V gene lost 6 bases and the J gene lost 4 bases, with 10 bases spanning the gap. The CDR3 has 11 amino acids. CDR3 DNA sequence: TGCAGCGTCCAGGGTGTTTACGAGCAGTACTTC. This gives the protein CSVQGVYEQYF.

Only one count was recorded for this clone. The chain is built from TRBV5-1 and TRBJ2-7; D is unresolved. The CDR3 covers 13 residues. The germline V gene encodes CDR1 SGHRS and CDR2 YFSETQ. Trimming took 5 bases from V and 9 from J, leaving 18 bases between them. The CDR3 region has the DNA TGCGCCAGCAGTGAGAATATCTACGAGCGGCAGTACTTC. Protein product: CASSENIYERQYF.

This clone has just one count. The chain joins TRBV19 to TRBJ2-7; a possible D gene is TRBD1 (6 bases). CDR1 is LNHDA and CDR2 is SQIVND in the germline V gene (reference sequence). V was trimmed by 1 base and J by 2 bases, leaving 12 bases between them. The CDR3 runs 15 residues. CDR3 nucleotides: TGTGCCAGTAGTATAGCAGAGACAGGCACCTACGAGCAGTACTTC. This codes for CASSIAETGTYEQYF.

The V call is TRBV19, the J call TRBJ2-5; 11 bases fit TRBD2. The CDR3 is 15 residues long. V gave up 8 bases and J gave up 3 bases; unmatched junction bases: 8. In germline, CDR1 is LNHDA, CDR2 SQIVND (reference sequence). In nucleotides, the CDR3 is TGTGCCAGTCGATTGACTAGCGGGACAAAAGAGACCCAGTACTTC. Its protein product is CASRLTSGTKETQYF.

The rearrangement links TRBV7-2 to TRBJ2-7; D not certain. There are 13 residues in the CDR3. Germline CDR1 is SGHTA and CDR2 is FQGNSA. V shed 5 bases and J shed 1 base, with 9 bases lying between them. The CDR3 nucleotides are TGTGCCAGCAGCCCTACAGAATCCTACGAGCAGTACTTC. Protein: CASSPTESYEQYF.

The chain couples TRBV24-1 to TRBJ2-3; perhaps TRBD2 as D (7 bases). Germline loops: CDR1 KGHDR, CDR2 SFDVKD. CDR3 length: 15 amino acids. Deletions cut 5 bases from V and 2 bases from J, with 13 bases between. Here the CDR3 reads CATSVPRGATDTQYF. The CDR3 DNA reads as TGTGCCACCAGTGTCCCTCGGGGGGCCACAGATACGCAGTATTTT.

The genes are TRBV9 and TRBJ1-1, with D hard to call. Germline V lookup: CDR1 SGDLS, CDR2 YYNGEE. This CDR3 spans 18 amino acids. V was clipped by 4 bases and J by 0 bases, with 22 bases between them. The CDR3 DNA follows: TGTGCCAGCAGCCTTAGTGAGAGTCTAAGCCCATTGAACACTGAAGCTTTCTTT. Protein sequence: CASSLSESLSPLNTEAFF.

The chain employs TRBV3-1 (or the pseudogene TRBV3-2) and TRBJ2-7; 7 bases line up with TRBD2. This CDR3 contains 15 residues. Germline V gene data show CDR1 as LGHDT and CDR2 as YNNKEL (reference sequence). J was trimmed by 0 bases and V by 4 bases; bases with no gene match: 6. The CDR3 loop reads CASSLGGSPSYEQYF. The DNA of the CDR3 is TGTGCCAGCAGCCTGGGCGGGAGTCCCTCCTACGAGCAGTACTTC.

This clone has a single count. The V gene is TRBV11-2, the J gene TRBJ2-3; 7 bases map to TRBD2. V lost 6 bases, J lost 1 base, and 4 bases stayed unmatched. The CDR3 runs 14 residues. The germline CDR1 and CDR2 sequences are SGHAT and FQNNGV. CDR3 coding DNA: TGTGCCAGCAGGGCTAGCGGAGGCACAGATACGCAGTATTTT. Protein: CASRASGGTDTQYF.

In nucleotides, the CDR3 is TGTGCCAGCAGCCTGCGGACTAGCGGGTTTGGTAACACCGGGGAGCTGTTTTTT. Protein sequence: CASSLRTSGFGNTGELFF. V and J are TRBV9 and TRBJ2-2; 11 positions agree with TRBD2. With V trimmed by 4 bases and J by 2 bases, 10 bases remained unmatched. CDR1 and CDR2 from the germline V gene are SGDLS and YYNGEE. The CDR3 has 18 residues.

The chain joins TRBV18 to TRBJ1-2; TRBD1 agrees at 8 bases. Germline CDR1 KGHSH, CDR2 LQKENI. The V segment lost 3 bases and the J segment 8 bases; nucleotides outside the gene matches: 5. The CDR3 runs 13 residues. CDR3 sequence (DNA): TGTGCCAGCTCACCTGCAGGGGGCGGCGGCTACACCTTC. Amino acids: CASSPAGGGGYTF.

The chain uses TRBV5-1 and TRBJ2-2; no reliable D call. Germline lookup yields CDR1 SGHRS and CDR2 YFSETQ. V lost 2 bases and J lost 6, with 14 bases in between. This CDR3 region has 15 residues. The CDR3 nucleotides are TGCGCCAGCAGCTTTACACCCGACTTCCCCGGGGAGCTGTTTTTT. Protein: CASSFTPDFPGELFF.

The chain couples TRBV6-5 to TRBJ2-7; D remains ambiguous. CDR1 is MNHEY and CDR2 is SVGAGI in the germline V gene. The CDR3 runs to 16 residues. V shed 1 base and J shed 3 bases, with 16 bases lying between them. The CDR3 reads CASSYFGGSPNYEQYF. The CDR3 nucleotides are TGTGCCAGCAGTTACTTCGGCGGATCTCCAAACTACGAGCAGTACTTC.